These 27 T cell receptor beta chains were sequenced from one sample in a study of T cells in Graves' hyperthyroidism and ophthalmopathy. The TCR beta CDR3 regions underwent amplification using RNA transcripts as the source. HTBI primers were the set used in a first-round RT-PCR of the TCR CDR3. One entry per CDR3 protein, called by TCRdb with MiXCR from the multiplex PCR reads. The sample lists some 400,000 distinct CDR3 sequences, around 13% occurring once. Sequencing used blood. These receptors were taken from a woman aged 55-69 years with Graves' hyperthyroidism.

This clonotype has just a few counts. A read error may explain this, as a much larger clone is one base away. The V gene is TRBV30, the J gene TRBJ1-2; a possible D gene is TRBD1 (5 bases). Trimming shortened V by 8 bases and J by 3 bases, and 16 bases separated the two germline ends. Germline lookup yields CDR1 GTSNPN and CDR2 SVGIG (reference sequence). This CDR3 is built from 13 residues. The CDR3 protein is CAVERGRDYGYTF. In DNA form, the CDR3 reads TGTGCCGTAGAGAGGGGCAGGGACTATGGCTACACCTTC.

This clonotype appeared a few times. The chain employs TRBV20-1 and TRBJ1-5, with D unresolved. Germline V gene data show CDR1 as DFQATT and CDR2 as SNEGSKA (reference sequence). The CDR3 has 13 amino acids. Deletions cut 5 bases from V and 5 bases from J, with 13 bases between. CDR3 in amino acids: CSAGMSDDQPQHF. CDR3 nucleotides: TGCAGTGCTGGAATGTCAGACGATCAGCCCCAGCATTTT.

This sequence joins TRBV20-1 and TRBJ2-1, with 13 positions matching TRBD2. J lost 4 bases, V lost 5 bases, and 8 bases had no gene match. The CDR3 has 16 residues. Germline-derived CDR1 and CDR2 are DFQATT and SNEGSKA (reference sequence). CDR3 nucleotide sequence: TGCAGTGCTGGTCCGGGACTAGCGGGACTTTACAATGAGCAGTTCTTC. Its protein product is CSAGPGLAGLYNEQFF.

The chain combines TRBV2 with TRBJ2-5; the match to TRBD1 covers 11 bases. CDR1 SNHLY and CDR2 FYNNEI come from the germline V gene. The CDR3 covers 15 residues. The trim removed 4 bases at V and 1 base at J, leaving 2 bases unmatched. In DNA, the CDR3 is TGTGCCAGCAGTGCCGGGACAGGGGGCCAAGAGACCCAGTACTTC. It is translated as CASSAGTGGQETQYF. Supplemented by reference TRBV2 and TRBJ2-5, the full variable domain reads EPEVTQTPSHQVTQMGQEVILRCVPISNHLYFYWYRQILGQKVEFLVSFYNNEISEKSEIFDDQFSVERPDGSNFTLKIRSTKLEDSAMYFCASSAGTGGQETQYFGPGTRLLVL.

The chain has TRBV5-6 and TRBJ1-5; TRBD1 matches at 10 bases. The CDR3 runs 16 residues. Germline lookup yields CDR1 SGHDT and CDR2 YYEEEE. The V segment lost 4 bases and the J segment 1 base; nucleotides outside the gene matches: 5. The CDR3 sequence: CASSRQGAWSNQPQHF. Written as DNA, the CDR3 is TGTGCCAGCAGCCGACAGGGGGCCTGGAGCAATCAGCCCCAGCATTTT.

This clonotype was counted only a few times. This sequence joins TRBV29-1 and TRBJ1-1, with D hard to call. V lost 7 bases and J 1 base, leaving 10 bases between the germline ends. The CDR3 covers 12 residues. The V gene's germline CDR1 is SQVTM and CDR2 ANQGSEA. CDR3 nucleotides: TGCAGCGCCTCCCAGCGGAACACTGAAGCTTTCTTT. The encoded protein is CSASQRNTEAFF.

The V gene is TRBV28, the J gene TRBJ2-7; 7 bases are a match to TRBD1. V was clipped by 4 bases and J by 2 bases; unmatched bases: 8. Germline CDR1 reads MDHEN; CDR2 reads SYDVKM. The CDR3 length is 15 residues. This CDR3 reads CASSSPGQETYEQYF. CDR3 nucleotide sequence: TGTGCCAGCAGTTCGCCCGGACAGGAAACCTACGAGCAGTACTTC.

This clonotype was seen a few times. The V call is TRBV30, the J call TRBJ1-5; no definite D call. The germline gives CDR1 GTSNPN, CDR2 SVGIG (reference sequence). The V end was cut by 2 bases, the J end by 4 bases, with 9 bases between. The CDR3 length is 13 residues. In nucleotides, the CDR3 is TGTGCCTGGAGTTTAGGAGAGAATCAGCCCCAGCATTTT. Its protein product is CAWSLGENQPQHF. The complete variable domain, with remaining parts taken from reference TRBV30 and TRBJ1-5, reads SQTIHQWPATLVQPVGSPLSLECTVEGTSNPNLYWYRQAAGRGLQLLFYSVGIGQISSEVPQNLSASRPQDRQFILSSKKLLLSDSGFYLCAWSLGENQPQHFGDGTRLSIL.

This clonotype was observed at least ten times. This chain links TRBV5-1 with TRBJ2-7, with a weak D call TRBD1 (5 bases). This CDR3 contains 14 residues. From germline, CDR1 is SGHRS and CDR2 YFSETQ. V was trimmed by 4 bases and J by 2 bases, leaving 13 bases between them. Written as DNA, the CDR3 is TGCGCCAGCAGCCCAAGACAGAGAACCTACGAGCAGTACTTC. Translating it yields CASSPRQRTYEQYF.

Comments on this clonotype: A clone one base away is much larger, so this may be a read error. The chain employs TRBV5-1 and TRBJ2-1; D could derive from TRBD1 or TRBD2 (5 bases each). CDR3 length: 15 amino acids. Germline V CDR1 and CDR2: SGHRS, YFSETQ. The CDR3 region is CVSSLREYTHNEQFF. DNA of the CDR3: TGCGTCAGCAGCCTCAGGGAGTACACACACAATGAGCAGTTCTTC.

The chain couples TRBV6-1 to TRBJ2-3, with D tentatively TRBD2 (5 bases). CDR1 is MNHNS and CDR2 is SASEGT in the germline V gene. CDR3 size: 18 residues. Trimming removed 2 bases at V and 3 bases at J, with 21 bases between. The CDR3, as DNA: TGTGCCAGCAGTGAATCCCCCCCGCCGAGGCTAGCAACAGATACGCAGTATTTT. It yields the protein CASSESPPPRLATDTQYF.

At least ten counts were recorded for this clonotype. The V gene is TRBV6-1, the J gene TRBJ2-7; the D gene could be TRBD1 or TRBD2 (7 bases each). Germline CDR1 and CDR2: MNHNS and SASEGT. This CDR3 region has 13 residues. The ends were cut back, 6 bases at V and 5 bases at J, with 14 bases in the middle. The CDR3 reads CASSRGGSHEQYF. CDR3 in DNA: TGTGCCAGCAGCAGGGGGGGGTCCCACGAGCAGTACTTC.

This clonotype was observed many times. The chain couples TRBV7-9 to TRBJ1-5, with a weak D call TRBD1 (5 bases). With 3 bases removed from V and 7 bases from J, the gap between germline ends came to 13 bases. Per germline, CDR1 SEHNR and CDR2 FQNEAQ (reference sequence). CDR3 size: 14 residues. In DNA form, the CDR3 reads TGTGCCAGCAGCTTGGGCCAGGGCGGCCAGCCCCAGCATTTT. Residues: CASSLGQGGQPQHF.

This clonotype came up many times. The chain joins TRBV2 to TRBJ1-2; D gene uncertain. Germline V gives CDR1 SNHLY, CDR2 FYNNEI. The CDR3 runs to 14 residues. V was trimmed by 5 bases and J by 7 bases, leaving 17 bases between them. This chain's CDR3 is CASSTELRSLGYTF. The CDR3 region has the DNA TGTGCCAGCAGTACCGAGTTGCGTTCACTTGGCTACACCTTC.

This clonotype was found many times. The chain joins TRBV2 to TRBJ1-1, with D possibly matching TRBD1 (6 bases). The CDR3 loop spans 14 amino acids. Germline CDR1 SNHLY, CDR2 FYNNEI. V shed 4 bases and J shed 1 base, with 10 bases lying between them. CDR3 DNA sequence: TGTGCCAGCAGTGTCCAGGGGAAGAACACTGAAGCTTTCTTT. Protein product: CASSVQGKNTEAFF. Full variable domain (outside the CDR3, taken from reference TRBV2 and TRBJ1-1): EPEVTQTPSHQVTQMGQEVILRCVPISNHLYFYWYRQILGQKVEFLVSFYNNEISEKSEIFDDQFSVERPDGSNFTLKIRSTKLEDSAMYFCASSVQGKNTEAFFGQGTRLTVV.

This clonotype has just a few counts. The gene calls are TRBV10-2 and TRBJ1-4, with D tentatively TRBD1 (6 bases). Germline loops: CDR1 WSHSY, CDR2 SAAADI. The CDR3 is 14 residues long. Trimming removed 6 bases at V and 5 bases at J, with 13 bases between. CDR3 coding DNA: TGCGCCAGCAGCTTACAGGGCCCGAATGAAAAACTGTTTTTT. Translated, it gives CASSLQGPNEKLFF.

This clonotype has a handful of counts. The chain joins TRBV19 to TRBJ1-2, with 7 bases identical to TRBD1. The CDR3 spans 11 residues. Germline lookup yields CDR1 LNHDA and CDR2 SQIVND (reference sequence). The V segment lost 8 bases and the J segment 10 bases; nucleotides outside the gene matches: 7. In DNA, the CDR3 is TGTGCCAGTTCGGGACAGAGGACCTACACCTTC. Protein: CASSGQRTYTF.

CDR3 nucleotide sequence: TGTGCCAGCTCATCACGCGGACTAGCGGGTTCCTACGAGCAGTACTTC. Residues: CASSSRGLAGSYEQYF. The rearrangement uses TRBV11-3 and TRBJ2-7, with 11 nucleotides matching TRBD2. V dropped 8 bases and J dropped 1; count of bases not matched to a gene: 10. CDR1 SGHNT and CDR2 YENEEA come from the germline V gene. The CDR3 covers 16 residues.

This clonotype was seen at least ten times. In DNA form, the CDR3 reads TGTGCCAGCTCACCAATAGGGACATCATACGAGCAGTACTTC. This gives the protein CASSPIGTSYEQYF. This chain joins TRBV18 and TRBJ2-7, with D perhaps matching TRBD1 (6 bases). This CDR3 is 14 amino acids long. Germline-derived CDR1 and CDR2 are KGHSH and LQKENI. The V end lost 2 bases, the J end lost 4 bases, and 12 bases lay between the germline ends.

This clonotype was found a few times. The J gene is TRBJ2-5, the V gene TRBV9; TRBD2 matches at 14 bases. Trimming at V came to 4 bases and at J to 5 bases, leaving 4 bases not matched to a gene. CDR1 and CDR2 (germline): SGDLS, YYNGEE. CDR3 size: 15 residues. In DNA form, the CDR3 reads TGTGCCAGCAGCCCCAGGACTAGCGGGGGGGAGACCCAGTACTTC. Its protein is CASSPRTSGGETQYF.

This clonotype occurred many times. The V gene is TRBV7-2, the J gene TRBJ2-1, with a weak D call TRBD2 (5 bases). The CDR3 sequence is 13 residues long. The V gene lost 5 bases and the J gene lost 7 bases, with 12 bases spanning the gap. Per the germline V gene, CDR1 is SGHTA and CDR2 is FQGNSA. The CDR3 DNA follows: TGTGCCAGCAGCCTTAGGACTGCAAATGAGCAGTTCTTC. Protein sequence: CASSLRTANEQFF.

This clonotype has a count of ten or more. The gene calls are TRBV6-1 and TRBJ2-1; D call uncertain. This CDR3 spans 14 amino acids. V was trimmed by 7 bases and J by 6 bases, leaving 16 bases between them. Germline V CDR1 and CDR2: MNHNS, SASEGT. The CDR3 loop is CASTSWSGSNEQFF. As DNA, the CDR3 is TGTGCCAGCACTTCATGGAGTGGGTCCAATGAGCAGTTCTTC.

Many counts were recorded for this clonotype. This chain connects TRBV11-2 to TRBJ1-1; a possible D gene is TRBD1 (6 bases). The CDR3 totals 13 residues. CDR1 is SGHAT and CDR2 is FQNNGV in the germline V gene. V lost 7 bases, J lost 2 bases, and 11 bases lay in between. This CDR3 reads CASKWTVNTEAFF. CDR3 nucleotide sequence: TGTGCCAGCAAATGGACAGTAAACACTGAAGCTTTCTTT.

This clonotype was picked up many times. The rearrangement uses TRBV7-9 and TRBJ2-1; TRBD2 matches at 8 bases. Germline CDR1 and CDR2: SEHNR and FQNEAQ (reference sequence). The CDR3 consists of 16 residues. The trim removed 5 bases at V and 6 bases at J, leaving 12 bases unmatched. CDR3 protein: CASSPAGAGVRNEQFF. The CDR3, as DNA: TGTGCCAGCAGCCCCGCCGGAGCGGGAGTGCGCAATGAGCAGTTCTTC.

The rearrangement joins TRBV10-3 to TRBJ2-1; D gene unclear. From germline, CDR1 is ENHRY and CDR2 SYGVKD. The CDR3 is 15 amino acids. The ends were cut back, 5 bases at V and 0 bases at J, with 11 bases in the middle. DNA of the CDR3: TGTGCCATCAGTTCCGGGCAAAGCTCCTACAATGAGCAGTTCTTC. This gives the protein CAISSGQSSYNEQFF.

This clonotype was recorded many times. This chain links TRBV7-9 with TRBJ2-3; D is ambiguous. The ends were cut back, 3 bases at V and 2 bases at J, with 9 bases in the middle. CDR3 size: 14 residues. The germline CDR1 and CDR2 sequences are SEHNR and FQNEAQ (reference sequence). Written as DNA, the CDR3 is TGTGCCAGCAGCTTCGATCAGCCCACAGATACGCAGTATTTT. Its protein is CASSFDQPTDTQYF.

CDR3 in amino acids: CASSYGTSGRDTQYF. CDR3 DNA sequence: TGTGCCAGCAGTTACGGGACTAGCGGGAGGGATACGCAGTATTTT. The J gene is TRBJ2-3, the V gene TRBV6-5, with 15 bases lining up with TRBD2. Germline-derived CDR1 and CDR2 are MNHEY and SVGAGI. This CDR3 is 15 amino acids long. V lost 2 bases to trimming and J lost 6 bases; unmatched junction nucleotides: 0.